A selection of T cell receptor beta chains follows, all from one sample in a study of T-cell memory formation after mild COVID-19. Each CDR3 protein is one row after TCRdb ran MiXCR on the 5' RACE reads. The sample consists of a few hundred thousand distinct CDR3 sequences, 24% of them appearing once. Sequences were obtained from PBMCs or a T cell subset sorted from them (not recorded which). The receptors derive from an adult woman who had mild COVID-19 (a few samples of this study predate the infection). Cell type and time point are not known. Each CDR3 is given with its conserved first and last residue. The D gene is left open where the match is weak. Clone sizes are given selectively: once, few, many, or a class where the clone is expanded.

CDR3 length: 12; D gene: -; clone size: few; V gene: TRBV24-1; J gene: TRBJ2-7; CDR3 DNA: TGTGCCACCAGTGATTCACAGGACGAGCAGTACTTC; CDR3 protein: CATSDSQDEQYF
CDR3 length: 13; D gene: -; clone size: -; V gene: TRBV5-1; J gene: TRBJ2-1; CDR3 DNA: TGCGCCAGCAGCTTGACCAGGGACAATGAGCAGTTCTTC; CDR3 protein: CASSLTRDNEQFF
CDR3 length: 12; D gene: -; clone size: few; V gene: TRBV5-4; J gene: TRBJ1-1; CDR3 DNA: TGTGCCAGCAGCTCTTTCGGCACTGAAGCTTTCTTT; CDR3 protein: CASSSFGTEAFF
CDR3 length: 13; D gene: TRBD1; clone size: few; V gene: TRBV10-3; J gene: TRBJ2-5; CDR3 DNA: TGTGCCATCAGCCGGGACAGGGGTGAGACCCAGTACTTC; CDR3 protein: CAISRDRGETQYF
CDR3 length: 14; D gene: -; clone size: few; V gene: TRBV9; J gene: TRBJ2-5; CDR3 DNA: TGTGCCAGCAGCGTAACGGTTAGTGGCGAGACCCAGTACTTC; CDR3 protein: CASSVTVSGETQYF
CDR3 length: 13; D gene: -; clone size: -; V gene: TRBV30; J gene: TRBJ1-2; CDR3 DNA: TGTGCCTGGACCCTCCCTCCGGGGTATGGCTACACCTTC; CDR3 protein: CAWTLPPGYGYTF
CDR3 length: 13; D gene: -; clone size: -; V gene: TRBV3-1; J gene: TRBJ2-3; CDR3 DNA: TGTGCCAGCAGCCAGTCTTCAGGAGATACGCAGTATTTT; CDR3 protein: CASSQSSGDTQYF
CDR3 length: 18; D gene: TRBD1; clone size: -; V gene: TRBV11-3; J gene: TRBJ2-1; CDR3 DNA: TGTGCCAGCAGCTTAGAGAACAGGGGGTCCCCCCCAAGCAATGAGCAGTTCTTC; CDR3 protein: CASSLENRGSPPSNEQFF
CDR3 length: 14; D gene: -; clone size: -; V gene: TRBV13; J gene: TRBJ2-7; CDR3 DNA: TGTGCCAGCAGGCCGGCGGGTATCTCCTACGAGCAGTACTTC; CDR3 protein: CASRPAGISYEQYF
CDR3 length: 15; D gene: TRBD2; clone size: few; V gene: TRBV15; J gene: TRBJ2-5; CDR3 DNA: TGTGCCACCAGCAGAGAGCTAGCGGGAGAGGAGACCCAGTACTTC; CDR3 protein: CATSRELAGEETQYF
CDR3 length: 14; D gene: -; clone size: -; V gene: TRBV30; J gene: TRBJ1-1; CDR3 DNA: TGTGCCTGGATTTTTCAGGGGTTTAAGACTGAAGCTTTCTTT; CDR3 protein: CAWIFQGFKTEAFF
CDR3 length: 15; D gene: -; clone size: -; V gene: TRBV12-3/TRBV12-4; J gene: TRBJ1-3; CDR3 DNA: TGTGCCAGCAGTTTCACCGTATCCTCTGGAAACACCATATATTTT; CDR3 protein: CASSFTVSSGNTIYF
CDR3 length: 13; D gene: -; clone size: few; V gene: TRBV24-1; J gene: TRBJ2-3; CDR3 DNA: TGTGCCACCAGTGCGGGCAGCACAGATACGCAGTATTTT; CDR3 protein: CATSAGSTDTQYF
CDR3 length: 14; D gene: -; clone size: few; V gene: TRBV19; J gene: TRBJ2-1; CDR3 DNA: TGTGCCAGTAGTATGCGGGGTTCCTACAATGAGCAGTTCTTC; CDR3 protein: CASSMRGSYNEQFF
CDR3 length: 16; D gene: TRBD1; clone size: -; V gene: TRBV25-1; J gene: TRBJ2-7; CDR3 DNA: TGTGCCAGCAGTGACGGTCGCCGGGACAGGAACTACGAGCAGTACTTC; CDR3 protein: CASSDGRRDRNYEQYF
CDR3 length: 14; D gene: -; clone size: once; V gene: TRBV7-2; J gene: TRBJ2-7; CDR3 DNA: TGTGCCAGCAGCTTAGCGCGGCGGGGTTACGAGCAGTACTTC; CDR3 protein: CASSLARRGYEQYF
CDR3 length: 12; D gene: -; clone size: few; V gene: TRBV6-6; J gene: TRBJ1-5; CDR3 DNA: TGTGCCAGCAGTTACCAGAATCAGCCCCAGCATTTT; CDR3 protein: CASSYQNQPQHF
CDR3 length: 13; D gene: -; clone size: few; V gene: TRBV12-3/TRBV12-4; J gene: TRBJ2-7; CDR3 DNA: TGTGCCAGCAGTTCCACGAGGGGCTACGAGCAGTACTTC; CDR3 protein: CASSSTRGYEQYF
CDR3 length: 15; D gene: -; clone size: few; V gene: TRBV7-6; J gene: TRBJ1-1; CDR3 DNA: TGTGCCAGCAGCTTAGAAGGATCAGGGAACACTGAAGCTTTCTTT; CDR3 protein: CASSLEGSGNTEAFF
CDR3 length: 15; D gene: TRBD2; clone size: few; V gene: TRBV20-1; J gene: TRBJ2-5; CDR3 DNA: TGCAGTGCTAGTTTTGGACTAGGGAGTTTAGGGACCCAGTACTTC; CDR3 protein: CSASFGLGSLGTQYF
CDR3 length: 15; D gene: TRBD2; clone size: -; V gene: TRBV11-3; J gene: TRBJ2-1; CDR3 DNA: TGTGCCAGCAGCCCTAGGTCGGCGGGAGGCCCGGTGCAGTTCTTC; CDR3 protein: CASSPRSAGGPVQFF
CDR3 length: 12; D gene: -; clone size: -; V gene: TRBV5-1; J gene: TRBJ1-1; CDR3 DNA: TGCGCCAGCAGCCGTCCGGGGACGGCGGCTTTCTTT; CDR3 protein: CASSRPGTAAFF
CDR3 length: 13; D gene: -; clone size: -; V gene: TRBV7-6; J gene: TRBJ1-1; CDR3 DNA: TGTGCCAGCAGCTTCGGCGTGTACACTGAAGCTTTCTTT; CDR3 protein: CASSFGVYTEAFF
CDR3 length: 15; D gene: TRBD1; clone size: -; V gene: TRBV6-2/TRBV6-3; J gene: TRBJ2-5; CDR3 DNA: TGTGCCAGCAGTGAGGCCGGGACAGGGGAAGAGACCCAGTACTTC; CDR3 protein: CASSEAGTGEETQYF
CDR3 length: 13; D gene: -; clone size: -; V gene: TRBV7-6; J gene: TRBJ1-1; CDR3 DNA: TGTGCCAGCAGCTTACACGAGGGTACTGAAGCTTTCTTT; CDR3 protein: CASSLHEGTEAFF
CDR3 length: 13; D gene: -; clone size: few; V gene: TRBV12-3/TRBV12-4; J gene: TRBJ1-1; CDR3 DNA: TGTGCCAGCAGTCTCGCAGGTAAAGCTGAAGCTTTCTTT; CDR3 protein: CASSLAGKAEAFF
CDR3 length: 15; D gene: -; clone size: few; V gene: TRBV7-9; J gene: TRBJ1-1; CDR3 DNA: TGTGCCAGCAGCTTAGTAGGGGCCATGAACACTGAAGCTTTCTTT; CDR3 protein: CASSLVGAMNTEAFF
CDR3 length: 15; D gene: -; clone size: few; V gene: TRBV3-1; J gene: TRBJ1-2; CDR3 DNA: TGTGCCAGCAGCCAAGTGAGGTACACTGTCCGCGGCTACACCTTC; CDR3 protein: CASSQVRYTVRGYTF
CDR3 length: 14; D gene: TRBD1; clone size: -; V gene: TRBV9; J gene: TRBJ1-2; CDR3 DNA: TGTGCCAGCAGCGTAGGAGGGACAGTCTATGGCTACACCTTC; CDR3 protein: CASSVGGTVYGYTF
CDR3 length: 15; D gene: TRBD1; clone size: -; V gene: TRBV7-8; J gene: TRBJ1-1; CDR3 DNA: TGTGCCAGCAGCGCTCGGGGACAGGGGAACGCTGAAGCTTTCTTT; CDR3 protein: CASSARGQGNAEAFF
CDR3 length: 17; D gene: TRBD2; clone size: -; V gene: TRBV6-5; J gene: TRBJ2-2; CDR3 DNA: TGTGCCAGCAGTTACTCGATAGCGGGGGAGGGCACCGGGGAGCTGTTTTTT; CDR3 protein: CASSYSIAGEGTGELFF
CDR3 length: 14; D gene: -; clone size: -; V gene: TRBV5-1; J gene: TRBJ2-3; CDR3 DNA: TGCGCCAGCAGCGTGGACTTTTACACAGATACGCAGTATTTT; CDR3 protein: CASSVDFYTDTQYF
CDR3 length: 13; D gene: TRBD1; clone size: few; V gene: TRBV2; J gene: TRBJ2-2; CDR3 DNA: TGTGCCAGCAGGACAGGGTGGTCCGGGGAGCTGTTTTTT; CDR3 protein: CASRTGWSGELFF
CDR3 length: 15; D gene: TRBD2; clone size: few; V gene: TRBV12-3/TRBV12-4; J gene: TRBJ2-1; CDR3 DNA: TGTGCCAGCAACCTTGGGGTAGCGGGAGTAAGAGAGCAGTTCTTC; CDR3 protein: CASNLGVAGVREQFF
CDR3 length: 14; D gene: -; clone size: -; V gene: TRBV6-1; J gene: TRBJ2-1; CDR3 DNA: TGTGCCAGCAGTGACCACGGGGGGCTGGGTGAGCAGTTCTTC; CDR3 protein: CASSDHGGLGEQFF
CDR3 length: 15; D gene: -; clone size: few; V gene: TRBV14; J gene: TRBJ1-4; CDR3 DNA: TGTGCCAGCAGCCGAGGGAGGGGAGCTAATGAAAAACTGTTTTTT; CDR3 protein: CASSRGRGANEKLFF
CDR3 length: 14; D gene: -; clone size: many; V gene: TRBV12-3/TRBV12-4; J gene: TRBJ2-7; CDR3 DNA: TGTGCCAGCAGTTTAGGGGGTTCAGCCTACGAGCAGTACTTC; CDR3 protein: CASSLGGSAYEQYF
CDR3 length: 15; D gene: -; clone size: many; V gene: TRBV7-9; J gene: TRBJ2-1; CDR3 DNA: TGTGCCAGCAGCCCTTTAATGGGTGCGTACAATGAGCAGTTCTTC; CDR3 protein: CASSPLMGAYNEQFF
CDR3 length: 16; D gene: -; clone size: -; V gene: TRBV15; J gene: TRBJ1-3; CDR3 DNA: TGTGCCACCAGCAGAGATCGCAGCGTCTCTGGAAACACCATATATTTT; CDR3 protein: CATSRDRSVSGNTIYF
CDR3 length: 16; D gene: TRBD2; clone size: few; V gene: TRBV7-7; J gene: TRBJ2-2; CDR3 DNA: TGTGCTAGCAGCGTCGGACTAGCGGGAGTAACCGGGGAGCTGTTTTTT; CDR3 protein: CASSVGLAGVTGELFF
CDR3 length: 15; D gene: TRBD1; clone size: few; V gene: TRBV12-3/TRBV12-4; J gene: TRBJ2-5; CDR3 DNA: TGTGCCAGCAGTTTAGGACAGGGAAGAGGAGAGACCCAGTACTTC; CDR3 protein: CASSLGQGRGETQYF
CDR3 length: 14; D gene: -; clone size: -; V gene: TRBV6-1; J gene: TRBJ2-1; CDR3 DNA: TGTGCCACAGTCGGGATATTCTCCTACAATGAGCAGTTCTTC; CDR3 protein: CATVGIFSYNEQFF
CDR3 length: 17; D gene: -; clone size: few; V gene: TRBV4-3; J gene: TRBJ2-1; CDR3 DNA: TGCGCCAGCAGCCAAGATTTGGGACCGGACAGATACAATGAGCAGTTCTTC; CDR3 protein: CASSQDLGPDRYNEQFF
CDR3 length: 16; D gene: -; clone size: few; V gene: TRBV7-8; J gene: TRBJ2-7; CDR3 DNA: TGTGCCAGCAGCTTATCTGAGGGTGGGCTATCCTACGAGCAGTACTTC; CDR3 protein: CASSLSEGGLSYEQYF
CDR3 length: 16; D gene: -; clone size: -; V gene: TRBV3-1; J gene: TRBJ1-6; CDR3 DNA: TGTGCCAGCAGCCAAGGGACCCGGGCCTATAATTCACCCCTCCACTTT; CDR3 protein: CASSQGTRAYNSPLHF
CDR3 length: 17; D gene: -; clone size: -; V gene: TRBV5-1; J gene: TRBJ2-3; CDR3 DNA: TGCGCCAGCAGCTCTGTCGAGTACTCCGCCATCGGGGATACGCAGTATTTT; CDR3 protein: CASSSVEYSAIGDTQYF
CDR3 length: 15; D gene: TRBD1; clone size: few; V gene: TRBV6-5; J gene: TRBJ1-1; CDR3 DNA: TGTGCCAGCAGTCAAGTGGGGACAGGGGCCACTGAAGCTTTCTTT; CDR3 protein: CASSQVGTGATEAFF
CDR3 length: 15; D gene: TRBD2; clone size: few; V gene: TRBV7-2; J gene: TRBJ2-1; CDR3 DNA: TGTGCCAGCAGTCCCAGCGGGGGAGTTTGGAATGAGCAGTTCTTC; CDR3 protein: CASSPSGGVWNEQFF
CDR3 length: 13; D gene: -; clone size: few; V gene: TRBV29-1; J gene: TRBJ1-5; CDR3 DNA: TGCAGCGTTGGAACGGGGGCTAATCAGCCCCAGCATTTT; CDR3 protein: CSVGTGANQPQHF
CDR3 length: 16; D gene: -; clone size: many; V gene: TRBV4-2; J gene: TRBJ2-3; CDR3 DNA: TGTGCCAGCAGCCCCCGCCCACAGGGTAGCACAGATACGCAGTATTTT; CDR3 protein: CASSPRPQGSTDTQYF
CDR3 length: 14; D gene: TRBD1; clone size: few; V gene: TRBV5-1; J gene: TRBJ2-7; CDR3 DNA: TGCGCCAGCAGCTTGGGACAGGGCTCTGGCGAGCAGTACTTC; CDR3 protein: CASSLGQGSGEQYF
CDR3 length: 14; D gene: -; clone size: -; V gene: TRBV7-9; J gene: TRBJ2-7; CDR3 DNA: TGTGCCAGCAGCTCCTCCGGGACGACAAACGAGCAGTACTTC; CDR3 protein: CASSSSGTTNEQYF
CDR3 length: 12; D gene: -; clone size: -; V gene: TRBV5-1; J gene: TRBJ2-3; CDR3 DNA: TGCGCCAGCAGCTCAAATTCAGATACGCAGTATTTT; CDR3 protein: CASSSNSDTQYF
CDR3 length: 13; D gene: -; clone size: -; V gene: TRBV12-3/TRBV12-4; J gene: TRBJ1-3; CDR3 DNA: TGTGCCAGCAGTTTCCGCTCTGGAAACACCATATATTTT; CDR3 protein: CASSFRSGNTIYF
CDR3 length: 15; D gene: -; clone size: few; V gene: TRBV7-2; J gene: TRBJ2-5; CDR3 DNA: TGTGCCAGCAGCTTGGCCAGAAGTAGGGAAGAGACCCAGTACTTC; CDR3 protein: CASSLARSREETQYF
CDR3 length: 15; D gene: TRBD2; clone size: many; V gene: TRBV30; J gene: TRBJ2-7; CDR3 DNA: TGTGCCTGGAGTGTACTGGCTAGCGGACCTAGCGAGCAGTACTTC; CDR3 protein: CAWSVLASGPSEQYF
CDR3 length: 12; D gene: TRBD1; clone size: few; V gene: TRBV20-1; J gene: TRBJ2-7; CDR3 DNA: TGCAGTGCTGGACAGGGCGCCTACGAGCAGTACTTC; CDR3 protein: CSAGQGAYEQYF
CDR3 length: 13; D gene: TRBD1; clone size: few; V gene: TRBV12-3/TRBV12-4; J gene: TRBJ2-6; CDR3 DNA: TGTGCCAGCAGTTCTGGACAGGGGAACGTCCTGACTTTC; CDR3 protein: CASSSGQGNVLTF
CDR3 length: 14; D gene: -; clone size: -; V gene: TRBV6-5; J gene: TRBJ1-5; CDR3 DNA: TGTGCCAGCAGTTACAGGGAAGACAATCAGCCCCAGCATTTT; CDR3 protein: CASSYREDNQPQHF